This T cell receptor (beta chain) is drawn from a study of cytomegalovirus exposure and HLA in healthy donors. Looking at the study overall: Within an early data release were about 85 million unique TCRs drawn from HLA-typed donors. Study-level points and caveats: According to the study, roughly 160 TCR beta chains were cytomegalovirus-associated. Most TCR sequences were seen very rarely across donors, but some public TCRs occurred in many.

Healthy donors of bone marrow made up the group. This CDR3 has 14 amino acids. V dropped 6 bases and J dropped 4; count of bases not matched to a gene: 5. Looked up from germline, CDR1 is MNHNY and CDR2 is SVGAGI (reference sequence). The PCR made use of 60 Vbeta and 13 Jbeta primers. The assay was immunoSEQ multiplex PCR, and TCRdb's table has in-frame clones only and misses some. Of approximately 150,000 clones in the sample, roughly 85% were seen once. In the case of this clone: Its antigen remains unknown.

The chain employs TRBV6-6 and TRBJ1-4, with TRBD1 identical over 7 bases. This receptor was taken from a woman aged 45-65 years in good health and CMV-seronegative. The sequenced material came from PBMCs. For the CDR3, the DNA is TGTGCCAGCAGCCTCGACAGGGATAATGAAAAACTGTTTTTT. Translating gives CASSLDRDNEKLFF.